This passage covers 27 T cell receptor beta chains from one sample sequenced in a study of blood T cells in healthy people across ages (dated by TCRdb to the mid-2010s). To prepare the library, 5' RACE was applied. Sequenced using an Illumina HiSeq 2500. A second PCR of about 7 to 12 cycles was performed with a sample-barcoded 5' primer and a J-beta primer mix. Starting from the raw public reads, TCRdb applied fastp trimming at Q25, assembled clones with MiXCR and retained in-frame beta chains. One record per CDR3 amino acid sequence lists the most common genes and DNA. For this sample there are 800,000 to 900,000 distinct CDR3 sequences; around 68% appear just once. Of the sample, about 27% is held by the ten largest clones. The material sequenced was blood. The receptors here all came from a man aged 30-40 years in good health.

V gene TRBV21-1 combines with J gene TRBJ2-1; the listed D gene, TRBD2, was not tested against the DNA. TRBV21-1 is designated a pseudogene. This CDR3 comprises 20 residues. CDR3 bases: TGTGCCAGCAGCAATAAAGCGGGGACTAGCGGGGGGGAGGTCTACAATGAGCAGTTCTTC. Protein: CASSNKAGTSGGEVYNEQFF.

This rearrangement joins TRBV6-4 to TRBJ2-4; D tentatively reads TRBD1 or TRBD2 (5 bases each). With the DNA end fitting TRBJ2-5 better, the J assignment may be wrong. This CDR3 spans 13 amino acids. The germline V gene encodes CDR1 MRHNA and CDR2 SNTAGT. As DNA, the CDR3 is TGTGCCAGCAGTGACATCGAGGGGGAGACCCAGTACTTC. It specifies CASSDIEGETQYF.

This clonotype was picked up a small number of times. The V call is TRBV7-2, the J call TRBJ2-4; D might be TRBD2 (5 bases). This CDR3 is built from 17 residues. The V end lost 2 bases, the J end lost 0 bases, and 14 bases lay between the germline ends. The V gene's germline CDR1 is SGHTA and CDR2 FQGNSA. The CDR3 here is CASSLTFPGKAKNIQYF. Here the CDR3 DNA reads TGTGCCAGCAGCTTAACCTTTCCGGGGAAAGCCAAAAACATTCAGTACTTC. The full variable domain, completed using reference TRBV7-2 and TRBJ2-4, is GAGVSQSPSNKVTEKGKDVELRCDPISGHTALYWYRQSLGQGLEFLIYFQGNSAPDKSGLPSDRFSAERTGGSVSTLTIQRTQQEDSAVYLCASSLTFPGKAKNIQYFGAGTRLSVL.

The chain couples TRBV6-1 to TRBJ1-1; D not certain. Between the trimmed V and J ends, which lost 5 bases and 0 bases, there was a span of 10 bases. This CDR3 region has 14 residues. Germline V gene lookup returns CDR1 MNHNS and CDR2 SASEGT. The CDR3 DNA reads as TGTGCCAGCAGTCAAAGGAGTATGAACACTGAAGCTTTCTTT. It translates to CASSQRSMNTEAFF.

The rearrangement uses TRBV5-1 and TRBJ2-7, with unresolved D. Between the trimmed V and J ends, which lost 4 bases and 3 bases, there was a span of 11 bases. This CDR3 comprises 13 residues. CDR1 and CDR2 from the germline V gene are SGHRS and YFSETQ. CDR3 in amino acids: CASSRATDYEQYF. The CDR3 nucleotides are TGCGCCAGCAGCAGGGCCACGGACTACGAGCAGTACTTC.

This clonotype was observed a handful of times. The CDR3 loop is CASSSQGGPGANVLTF. DNA of the CDR3: TGCGCCAGCAGCTCACAGGGGGGACCTGGGGCCAACGTCCTGACTTTC. The chain uses TRBV5-1 and TRBJ2-6; 8 nucleotides match TRBD1. This CDR3 region has 16 residues. V gave up 3 bases and J gave up 2 bases; unmatched junction bases: 4. Germline loops: CDR1 SGHRS, CDR2 YFSETQ.

In its sample, this clonotype was seen a few times. The chain has TRBV4-2 and TRBJ2-7, with D maybe TRBD2 (5 bases). Germline assignment: CDR1 LGHNA and CDR2 YNFKEQ. The CDR3 consists of 13 residues. Trimming took 4 bases from V and 4 from J, leaving 11 bases between them. The CDR3 sequence: CASSPQVAYEQYF. CDR3 nucleotide sequence: TGTGCCAGCAGCCCCCAGGTAGCGTACGAGCAGTACTTC.

This clonotype turned up a few times. The V gene is TRBV12-3 or TRBV12-4, the J gene TRBJ1-6; D is uncertain. The CDR3 runs 14 residues. With 3 bases removed from V and 3 bases from J, the gap between germline ends came to 6 bases. The CDR3 region is CASSFKVYNSPLHF. The CDR3 DNA reads TGTGCCAGCAGTTTTAAGGTCTATAATTCACCCCTCCACTTT.

The CDR3 is CASSSHGTREGEQYF. The CDR3, as DNA: TGTGCCAGCAGCTCGCACGGGACTAGGGAAGGTGAGCAGTACTTC. The rearrangement links TRBV7-2 to TRBJ2-5; 8 bases match TRBD2. The CDR3 covers 15 residues. The germline V gene encodes CDR1 SGHTA and CDR2 FQGNSA. J was trimmed by 11 bases and V by 4 bases; bases with no gene match: 15.

The rearrangement joins TRBV7-8 to TRBJ2-7, with TRBD2 matching 10 bases. CDR1 and CDR2 (germline): SGHVS, FQNEAQ. This CDR3 region has 16 residues. J was trimmed by 0 bases and V by 5 bases; bases with no gene match: 7. This chain's CDR3 is CASSRAGGTDSYEQYF. As DNA, the CDR3 is TGTGCCAGCAGCCGAGCGGGGGGGACAGACTCCTACGAGCAGTACTTC.

The rearrangement uses TRBV29-1 and TRBJ2-7, with 10 bases aligning to TRBD1. Trimming removed 6 bases from V and 2 bases from J; junction bases left unmatched: 7. Germline CDR1 SQVTM, CDR2 ANQGSEA. The CDR3 has 14 residues. This chain's CDR3 is CSVLGTGATYEQYF. Here the CDR3 DNA reads TGCAGCGTGCTTGGGACAGGGGCCACCTACGAGCAGTACTTC.

The chain couples TRBV20-1 to TRBJ2-5; TRBD2 matches at 7 bases. CDR1 and CDR2 (germline): DFQATT, SNEGSKA (reference sequence). The ends lost 5 bases at V and 3 bases at J; junction bases unmatched: 12. The CDR3 length is 15 residues. The CDR3 spells CSASLPGLPEETQYF. CDR3 in DNA: TGCAGTGCTTCGTTACCGGGACTACCAGAAGAGACCCAGTACTTC.

V usage is TRBV5-1 and J usage is TRBJ2-7; 9 bases are shared with TRBD1. The J call may be wrong; the DNA end is better matched by TRBJ2-4. This CDR3 has 14 residues. The germline V gene has CDR1 SGHRS and CDR2 YFSETQ. The CDR3 sequence is CASSSGQGGNIQYF. CDR3 coding DNA: TGCGCCAGCAGCTCGGGACAGGGCGGGAACATTCAGTACTTC.

This clonotype was seen many times. The chain employs TRBV6-2 or TRBV6-3 and TRBJ1-1; no firm D call. Per the germline V gene, CDR1 is MNHEY and CDR2 is SVGEGT. The CDR3 covers 16 residues. V lost 2 bases, J lost 3 bases, and 16 bases lay in between. CDR3 loop: CASSYPVGNGDTEAFF. The CDR3 bases are TGTGCCAGCAGTTACCCGGTGGGGAATGGAGACACTGAAGCTTTCTTT.

This chain uses TRBV7-3 with TRBJ2-1, with D possibly TRBD1 on 5 matching bases. Trimming pared 5 bases from V and 2 bases from J, leaving 13 bases between. Germline CDR1 and CDR2: SGHTA and FQGTGA. This CDR3 spans 15 amino acids. The CDR3 DNA reads as TGTGCCAGCAGCCCTTCGAAGGGGCCCTACAATGAGCAGTTCTTC. Its protein is CASSPSKGPYNEQFF.

The chain employs TRBV27 and TRBJ2-7, with 7 bases aligning to TRBD1. Germline CDR1 and CDR2: MNHEY and SMNVEV (reference sequence). The CDR3 totals 15 residues. Trimming cost V 6 bases and J 2 bases; bases outside gene matches: 10. CDR3 nucleotides: TGTGCCAGCAGCCACACAGGGGTTAAAGCCTACGAGCAGTACTTC. Translation: CASSHTGVKAYEQYF.

The table lists this clonotype with a few counts. This sequence joins TRBV12-3 or TRBV12-4 and TRBJ2-6; TRBD1 aligns across 7 bases. The CDR3 extends over 18 amino acids. With 2 bases clipped from V and 0 bases from J, the junction kept 7 bases outside the gene matches. The DNA for the CDR3 is TGTGCCAGCAGTTTACCGTCGACAGGGATCTCTGGGGCCAACGTCCTGACTTTC. It specifies CASSLPSTGISGANVLTF.

The rearrangement joins TRBV6-2 or TRBV6-3 to TRBJ2-1, with 8 bases identical to TRBD1. This CDR3 has 14 amino acids. Losses at the gene ends were 6 bases for V and 8 bases for J; bases not matched to a gene: 9. The germline V gene encodes CDR1 MNHEY and CDR2 SVGEGT. CDR3 sequence reads: CASSIGQGEHEQFF. CDR3 bases: TGTGCCAGCAGCATAGGACAGGGTGAACATGAGCAGTTCTTC.

This rearrangement joins TRBV12-3 or TRBV12-4 to TRBJ1-2; maybe TRBD1 (6 bases). V lost 0 bases and J 4 bases, leaving 12 bases between the germline ends. CDR3 size: 15 residues. The CDR3 DNA is TGTGCCAGCAGTTTAGCGGACAGCCACCTCTATGGCTACACCTTC. This translates into CASSLADSHLYGYTF.

Comments on this clonotype: One base away lies a much larger clone, so this may be a sequencing read error. This sequence joins TRBV4-2 and TRBJ2-7; D could derive from TRBD1 or TRBD2 (6 bases each). The CDR3 is made up of 14 amino acids. Germline assignment: CDR1 LGHNA and CDR2 YNFKEQ. V dropped 0 bases and J dropped 6 bases, with 12 bases sitting between them. The CDR3 sequence is CASSQDGGGSEQYF. The CDR3 nucleotides read TGTGCCAGCAGCCAAGACGGGGGCGGCAGCGAGCAGTACTTC.

The V call is TRBV4-3, the J call TRBJ2-1; D is undetermined. This CDR3 contains 13 residues. V was clipped by 0 bases and J by 6 bases, with 6 bases between them. CDR1 and CDR2 from the germline V gene are LGHNA and YSLEER. The CDR3 sequence: CASSQDHSNEQFF. Written as DNA, the CDR3 is TGCGCCAGCAGCCAAGATCACAGCAATGAGCAGTTCTTC.

V is TRBV10-2 and J is TRBJ1-4; TRBD1 matches 9 bases. Germline assignment: CDR1 WSHSY and CDR2 SAAADI. CDR3 length equals 14 residues. Unmatched junction bases numbered 7, after V lost 7 bases and J lost 7 bases. The chain's CDR3 is CASMKDRGGEKLFF. As DNA, the CDR3 is TGCGCCAGCATGAAGGACAGGGGAGGTGAAAAACTGTTTTTT.

This clonotype was observed a handful of times. The chain recombines TRBV5-1 with TRBJ2-4; D unresolved. This CDR3 region has 14 residues. The V and J ends lost 2 bases and 3 bases respectively, with 9 bases between them. CDR1 SGHRS and CDR2 YFSETQ come from the germline V gene. CDR3 amino acids: CASSFSENKNIQYF. CDR3 nucleotides: TGCGCCAGCAGCTTCTCAGAGAACAAAAACATTCAGTACTTC.

In this sample, this clonotype turned up a few times. The rearrangement joins TRBV25-1 to TRBJ2-1; TRBD2 aligns across 14 bases. The CDR3 is 15 residues long. V dropped 8 bases and J dropped 7; count of bases not matched to a gene: 7. CDR1 is MGHDK, CDR2 SYGVNS, per germline. CDR3: CASRTSGGQGNEQFF. CDR3 DNA: TGTGCCAGCCGGACTAGCGGGGGGCAGGGGAATGAGCAGTTCTTC.

This chain joins TRBV13 and TRBJ2-5, with 9 bases identical to TRBD2. V lost 4 bases and J lost 3; bases outside the gene matches: 0. Germline-derived CDR1 and CDR2 are PRHDT and FYEKMQ (reference sequence). The CDR3 has 13 residues. This chain's CDR3 is CASSWTSEETQYF. The CDR3 DNA reads TGTGCCAGCAGCTGGACTAGCGAAGAGACCCAGTACTTC. The whole variable domain, remainder taken from reference TRBV13 and TRBJ2-5, is AAGVIQSPRHLIKEKRETATLKCYPIPRHDTVYWYQQGPGQDPQFLISFYEKMQSDKGSIPDRFSAQQFSDYHSELNMSSLELGDSALYFCASSWTSEETQYFGPGTRLLVL.

A note on this clonotype: An end of the junction does not agree with germline; a read error may underlie this. The chain uses TRBV11-3 and TRBJ2-7; D may correspond to TRBD1 or TRBD2 (5 bases each). Per germline, CDR1 SGHNT and CDR2 YENEEA. The CDR3 length is 13 residues. The CDR3 here is CASSLDTRDERYF. The CDR3, as DNA: TGTGCCAGCAGCTTAGATACGAGGGACGAGCGGTACTTC.

With regard to this clonotype: The junction differs from germline at one of its ends, possibly a read error. The V gene is TRBV4-3, the J gene TRBJ2-1; weak D call: TRBD1 (6 bases). CDR1 is LGHNA, CDR2 YSLEER, per germline. The length of the CDR3 is 15 residues. The DNA for the CDR3 is TGCGCCAGCAGTCAAGGCGTGGGGGACATCGGTGAGCAGTTCTTC. This translates into CASSQGVGDIGEQFF.